This T cell receptor (beta chain) was documented in a study of neurological immune-mediated disorders. The authors made cDNA by 5'RACE with 10-nucleotide random UMIs. TCRdb redid the calling of the 5' RACE reads with MiXCR, one entry per CDR3 protein. The data hold tens of thousands of distinct CDR3 sequences, with roughly 12% observed a single time. V dropped 6 bases and J dropped 2 bases, with 11 bases sitting between them. Germline V gene sequence: CDR1 MDHEN, CDR2 SYDVKM. The CDR3 has 13 amino acids. In its sample, this clonotype was seen many times. Antigen specificity is unknown. Time point meaning: longitudinal time-point 3. Study-wide points: Falling below healthy controls, multiple sclerosis showed the least TCR clonal expansion, while HTLV-1-associated myelopathy showed the most.

The gene calls are TRBV28 and TRBJ2-7; D call uncertain. This clonotype was sampled from a young man in good health. Specimen: PBMCs. The CDR3 nucleotides read TGTGCCAGCAGCTGGGCCGGAACCTACGAGCAGTACTTC. Translated, it gives CASSWAGTYEQYF. The whole variable domain, filled in from reference TRBV28 and TRBJ2-7, reads DVKVTQSSRYLVKRTGEKVFLECVQDMDHENMFWYRQDPGLGLRLIYFSYDVKMKEKGDIPEGYSVSREKKERFSLILESASTNQTSMYLCASSWAGTYEQYFGPGTRLTVT.